The clone carrying this T cell receptor beta chain was seen at least ten times. The data originate from a study of T cells in Graves' hyperthyroidism and ophthalmopathy. The CDR3 regions of TCR beta were amplified from RNA transcripts. Primed by the HTBI set, a first-round RT-PCR was run on the TCR CDR3. A single record per CDR3 protein comes from TCRdb applying MiXCR to the multiplex PCR reads. Among over 300,000 distinct CDR3 sequences listed, 11% to 15% were seen once. Absence of ophthalmopathy progression within 18 months defined stable Graves' hyperthyroidism. Lactation, pregnancy, other autoimmune disease or uncontrolled infection led to exclusion of patients. Diagnosis relied on clinical symptoms, serum thyroxine and TRAb, thyroid ultrasound and orbital computed tomography. PBMCs stemmed from 10 ml fresh peripheral blood. CDR3 length: 15 residues. Per the germline V gene, CDR1 is MNHEY and CDR2 is SVGEGT. V lost 7 bases to trimming and J lost 0 bases, with 15 bases between them.

The specimen sequenced was blood. The chain is built from TRBV6-2 or TRBV6-3 and TRBJ2-5; D ambiguous. This clonotype originated in a woman aged 55-69 years with Graves' hyperthyroidism. The CDR3, as DNA: TGTGCCAGCATCAACTCGGGCACCGACCAAGAGACCCAGTACTTC. It translates to CASINSGTDQETQYF.